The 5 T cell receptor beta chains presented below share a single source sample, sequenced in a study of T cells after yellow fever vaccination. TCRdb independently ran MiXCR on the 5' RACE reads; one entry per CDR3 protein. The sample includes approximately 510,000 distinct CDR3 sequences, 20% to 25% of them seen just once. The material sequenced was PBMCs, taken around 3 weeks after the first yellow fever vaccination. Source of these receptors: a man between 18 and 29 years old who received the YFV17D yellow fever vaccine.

The CDR3 spells CSARVPGGYEQYF. As DNA, the CDR3 is TGCAGTGCTAGAGTCCCAGGGGGATACGAGCAGTACTTC. The chain is built from TRBV20-1 and TRBJ2-7; 7 nucleotides agree with TRBD1. Germline V gives CDR1 DFQATT, CDR2 SNEGSKA (reference sequence). The CDR3 is made up of 13 amino acids. The junction had 4 bases not matched to a gene; V was cut back by 1 base and J by 4 bases.

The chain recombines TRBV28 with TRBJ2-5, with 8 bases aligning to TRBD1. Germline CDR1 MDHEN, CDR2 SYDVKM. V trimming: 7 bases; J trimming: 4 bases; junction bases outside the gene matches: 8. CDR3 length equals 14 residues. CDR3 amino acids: CASTPRRGRETQYF. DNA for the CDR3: TGTGCCAGCACCCCTCGCAGGGGGCGAGAGACCCAGTACTTC.

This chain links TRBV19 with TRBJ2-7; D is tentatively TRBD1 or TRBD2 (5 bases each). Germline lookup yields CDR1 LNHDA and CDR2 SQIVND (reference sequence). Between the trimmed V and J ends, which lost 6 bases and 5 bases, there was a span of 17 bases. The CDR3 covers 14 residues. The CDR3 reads CASSFGAERDEQYF. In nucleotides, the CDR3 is TGTGCCAGTAGCTTCGGGGCAGAAAGGGACGAGCAGTACTTC.

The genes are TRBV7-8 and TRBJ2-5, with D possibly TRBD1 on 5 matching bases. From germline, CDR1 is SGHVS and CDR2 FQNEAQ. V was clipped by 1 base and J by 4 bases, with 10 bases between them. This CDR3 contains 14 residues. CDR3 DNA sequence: TGTGCCAGCAGCTTAGTGGGGCTCATAGAGACCCAGTACTTC. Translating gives CASSLVGLIETQYF.

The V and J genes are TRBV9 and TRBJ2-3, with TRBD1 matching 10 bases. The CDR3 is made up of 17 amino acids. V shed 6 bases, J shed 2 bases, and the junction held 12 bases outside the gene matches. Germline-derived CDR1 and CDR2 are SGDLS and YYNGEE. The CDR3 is CASTREGQGISTDTQYF. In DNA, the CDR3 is TGTGCCAGCACACGGGAGGGACAGGGGATTTCCACAGATACGCAGTATTTT.